These T cell receptor beta chains were read from a single sample in a study of memory CD4+ T cells and cytomegalovirus serostatus. The repertoire was sequenced with immunoSEQ multiplex PCR; TCRdb's copy has only in-frame clones and lacks some. Found here are 55,000 to 65,000 clones, roughly 82% of them singletons; the top ten hold 0.4% to 0.5%. The sequenced sample consisted of memory CD4+ T cells from blood. The receptors derive from an adult in good health and CMV-seronegative. Each CDR3 is given without its conserved first and last residue.

J: TRBJ1-5; V: TRBV7-9; CDR3: ASSLDRGDPLNQPQH
J: TRBJ2-1; V: TRBV6-5; CDR3: ASSYSGRLSFDRQF
J: TRBJ1-3; V: TRBV5-5; CDR3: ASSSRDRGIIGERNTIY
J: TRBJ1-5; V: TRBV19; CDR3: ASSKRETQPQH
J: TRBJ1-4; V: TRBV7-9; CDR3: ASSIGQGREKLF
J: TRBJ2-1; V: TRBV4-2; CDR3: ASSQEGNEQF
J: TRBJ1-5; V: TRBV10-3; CDR3: ATAWTGNQPQH
J: TRBJ1-2; V: TRBV19; CDR3: ASSIDGDRYGYT
J: TRBJ2-5; V: TRBV7-2; CDR3: ASSSPTSGHFQETQY
J: TRBJ1-6; V: TRBV6-5; CDR3: ASSYGGGFSPLH
J: TRBJ2-7; V: TRBV4-2; CDR3: ASSQVIAGGETYEQY
J: TRBJ2-3; V: TRBV10-3; CDR3: AISAPGGGGLSTQY
J: TRBJ1-1; V: TRBV25-1; CDR3: ASSASGERAF
J: TRBJ1-3; V: TRBV11-2; CDR3: ASSSRGAGNTIY
J: TRBJ1-2; V: TRBV5-1; CDR3: ASSLEGVNGYT
J: TRBJ1-3; V: TRBV18; CDR3: ASSLDRVVAGNTIY
J: TRBJ2-2; V: TRBV19; CDR3: ASREWTGELF
J: TRBJ2-1; V: TRBV7-9; CDR3: ASSLAPNNEQF
J: TRBJ2-5; V: TRBV7-9; CDR3: ASSLVGRGRQETQY
J: TRBJ2-2; V: TRBV11-2; CDR3: ASSPRGPFSNTGELF
J: TRBJ2-3; V: TRBV7-7; CDR3: ASSPGGQGFTDTQY
J: TRBJ1-5; V: TRBV6-6; CDR3: ASSTGYRDQPQH
J: TRBJ2-2; V: TRBV5-1; CDR3: ASSSSGLAGAGELF
J: TRBJ2-3; V: TRBV9; CDR3: ASSGAGGFTDTQY
J: TRBJ2-5; V: TRBV6-5; CDR3: ASSYSGRETQY
J: TRBJ1-1; V: TRBV7-2; CDR3: ASSLGRQQNTEAF
J: TRBJ2-7; V: TRBV6-5; CDR3: ASSYRVDGSYEQY
J: TRBJ2-5; V: TRBV18; CDR3: ASSPGMAGNEGKETQY
J: TRBJ1-4; V: TRBV6-6; CDR3: ATLRGPLTNEKLF
J: TRBJ2-1; V: TRBV13; CDR3: ASSLYNEQF
J: TRBJ2-6; V: TRBV6-4; CDR3: ASSLTAPGANVLT
J: TRBJ2-1; V: TRBV5-1; CDR3: ASSQPLRSSYNEQF
J: TRBJ2-2; V: TRBV7-2; CDR3: ASSLGPKNTGELF
J: TRBJ2-3; V: TRBV5-1; CDR3: ASSLERQSADTQY
J: TRBJ1-1; V: TRBV5-1; CDR3: ASSLPTGASTEAF
J: TRBJ1-5; V: TRBV6-5; CDR3: ASRRTGQNQPQH
J: TRBJ2-3; V: TRBV6-6; CDR3: ASTRTSGTLDTQY
J: TRBJ1-1; V: TRBV7-9; CDR3: ASSLRQGADTEAF
J: TRBJ2-7; V: TRBV6-6; CDR3: ASRSTGRTYEQY
J: TRBJ1-3; V: TRBV4-3; CDR3: ASSQDKVSGNTIY
J: TRBJ1-1; V: TRBV28; CDR3: ASSFRQGGNTEAF
J: TRBJ2-1; V: TRBV11-2; CDR3: ASRSGGGYNEQF
J: TRBJ2-7; V: TRBV28; CDR3: ASSSRKGRNEQY
J: TRBJ2-7; V: TRBV5-5; CDR3: ASSLGRPYEQY
J: TRBJ2-5; V: TRBV4-3; CDR3: ASSLRIQETQY
J: TRBJ2-4; V: TRBV5-6; CDR3: ASSRENIQY
J: TRBJ1-4; V: TRBV7-9; CDR3: ASSLSQGAPYNEKLF
J: TRBJ2-5; V: TRBV9; CDR3: ASSVGVGQQETQY
J: TRBJ1-2; V: TRBV19; CDR3: ASSIPGTGAGYT
J: TRBJ2-1; V: TRBV5-1; CDR3: ASSGGVGYNEQF
J: TRBJ1-6; V: TRBV2; CDR3: ASWDRGGSPLH
J: TRBJ1-4; V: TRBV15; CDR3: ATSLGDSSTNEKLF
J: TRBJ2-7; V: TRBV5-6; CDR3: ASSLRGEQY
J: TRBJ1-5; V: TRBV19; CDR3: ASRGPGPPLPQH
J: TRBJ2-7; V: TRBV7-2; CDR3: ASSFGAGTYEQY
J: TRBJ1-2; V: TRBV28; CDR3: ASSLGTGGLPYT
J: TRBJ2-3; V: TRBV10-3; CDR3: AIRGDREGDTQY
J: TRBJ1-1; V: TRBV19; CDR3: ASSEARANTEAF
J: TRBJ2-3; V: TRBV7-8; CDR3: ASSLIDTQY